What follows describes a single T cell receptor (beta chain). As yet, its antigen is unknown. This entry is derived from a study of graft-versus-host responses after intestinal transplantation. Some clones are missing from TCRdb's copy, which holds only in-frame ones; the method was immunoSEQ multiplex PCR. The sample has about 93,000 clones; approximately 78% are singletons. Study results and caveats: Within allografts, high graft-versus-host to host-versus-graft clonal ratios were seen among patients with graft-donor T cell macrochimerism.

V lost 4 bases, J lost 0 bases, and 5 bases stayed unmatched. Germline lookup yields CDR1 SGHRS and CDR2 YFSETQ. The CDR3 runs to 15 residues. The material sequenced was unstimulated CD4+ T cells sorted from spleen or lymph node cells, taken before intestinal transplant. The TCR originated in a human donor who received an intestinal transplant. The chain carries TRBV5-1 and TRBJ2-7; 9 bases fit TRBD2. CDR3 loop: CASSPRTSVSYEQYF. In DNA form, the CDR3 reads TGCGCCAGCAGCCCCCGGACTAGCGTCTCCTACGAGCAGTACTTC.